The clone carrying this TCR beta chain occurred once. What it binds is unknown. The sample belongs to a study of T cell responses to AZD1222 COVID-19 vaccine. Overall study findings and caveats: Repertoire collection took place solely once the T cell response had peaked. There were mostly white British donors and more females than males, and clonal diversity was possibly underestimated.

V lost 2 bases to trimming and J lost 7 bases; unmatched junction nucleotides: 4. Germline lookup yields CDR1 KGHSH and CDR2 LQKENI. This CDR3 has 14 amino acids. The table came from immunoSEQ multiplex PCR; TCRdb's copy has only in-frame clones and leaves some out. The sample records about 140,000 clones, approximately 92% being singletons. The receptor was derived from an adult in good health. The chain joins TRBV18 to TRBJ1-4; 7 bases agree with TRBD1. Source: peripheral blood, taken on day 0 of AZD1222 vaccination. In DNA form, the CDR3 reads TGTGCCAGCTCACCATCAGGGGGAGGTGAAAAACTGTTTTTT. It encodes CASSPSGGGEKLFF. Full variable domain (missing parts from reference TRBV18 and TRBJ1-4): NAGVMQNPRHLVRRRGQEARLRCSPMKGHSHVYWYRQLPEEGLKFMVYLQKENIIDESGMPKERFSAEFPKEGPSILRIQQVVRGDSAAYFCASSPSGGGEKLFFGSGTQLSVL.